This T cell receptor (beta chain) was captured in a study of beta chain features in type 1 diabetes. As every portion of the isolated RNA was reverse transcribed, the sequencing read expressed TCRB transcripts. Reads from naive, central memory and regulatory T cell samples averaged about 3.9 million. Data came from immunoSEQ multiplex PCR; TCRdb stores just in-frame clones and leaves some out. The repertoire holds about 360,000 clones, with about 12% as singletons. Germline CDR1 reads SGHAT; CDR2 reads FQNNGV. This CDR3 is 17 amino acids long. Unmatched junction bases numbered 14, after V lost 6 bases and J lost 4 bases. In its sample, this clone was seen a few times.

What was sequenced was naive CD4+ T cells from blood. This receptor was obtained from a man younger than 35 in good health. The V call is TRBV11-2, the J call TRBJ2-3; 9 bases fit TRBD2. CDR3 in amino acids: CASSFLGAGGRADTQYF. CDR3 in DNA: TGTGCCAGCAGTTTCCTTGGGGCGGGAGGGCGTGCAGATACGCAGTATTTT.